The T cell receptor (beta chain) under discussion was sequenced for a study of regulatory T cells in long-lasting Graves disease. Whole-study results and caveats: Preferential use of TRBV28, TRBJ1-2 and TRBJ2-5 was seen in persistent disease.

Regarding time point: newly diagnosed GD, antithyroid drugs for less than 3 months. After RNA was extracted from PBMCs, the TCR library was made from it. This CDR3 has 11 amino acids. Looked up from germline, CDR1 is WSHSY and CDR2 is SAAADI. Arm-PCR with iRepertoire HTBI primers amplified the CDR3 regions for these TCR beta libraries. Using its own MiXCR run on the multiplex PCR reads, TCRdb lists one record per CDR3 protein. The sample lists hundreds of thousands of distinct CDR3 sequences, 15% to 17% seen once, with around a fifth in the top ten. The table lists this clonotype with many counts. Its cognate antigen is unknown. One end of the junction is discordant with germline, which a read error may explain.

The sequence was collected from a female donor with Graves disease. The chain recombines TRBV10-2 with TRBJ1-1; D is undetermined. Source: peripheral blood mononuclear cells (PBMCs), taken at new diagnosis, from a patient treated with antithyroid drugs. This CDR3 is CASKVNAEAFF. The DNA for the CDR3 is TGCGCCAGCAAGGTGAACGCTGAAGCTTTCTTT.